The source of this TCR beta chain is a study of regulatory T cells in long-lasting Graves disease. This clonotype was counted at least ten times. Germline CDR1 is MNHEY and CDR2 is SMNVEV (reference sequence). The CDR3 length is 17 residues. Trimming left V 4 bases short and J 6 bases short, with 24 bases between. Described time point: newly diagnosed GD, antithyroid drugs for less than 3 months. The TCR library used RNA extracted from PBMCs. Building the TCR beta libraries relied on iRepertoire HTBI primers, and CDR3 regions underwent Arm-PCR. TCRdb analysed the multiplex PCR reads with MiXCR anew, one entry per CDR3 protein. The sample has 360,000 or so distinct CDR3 sequences; about 10% are singletons. The sample also formed part of further work on T cells in Graves' hyperthyroidism and ophthalmopathy.

Sequenced material: peripheral blood mononuclear cells (PBMCs), taken at new diagnosis, from a patient treated with antithyroid drugs. This receptor was taken from a woman in her late teens or twenties with Graves disease. The chain employs TRBV27 and TRBJ2-5, with D perhaps matching TRBD1 or TRBD2 (5 bases each). In DNA, the CDR3 is TGTGCCAGCAGTTCTTACCGGGGCCTGTGGAGCGAAAAGACCCAGTACTTC. It encodes CASSSYRGLWSEKTQYF.